This T cell receptor beta chain emerged from a study of blood T cell repertoires in COVID-19. Study at large: In each case, the material was cDNA or gDNA derived from T cells, B-cell-depleted T cells, or PBMCs.

Germline CDR1 reads SGHVS; CDR2 reads FNYEAQ. The CDR3 has 15 residues. J was trimmed by 8 bases and V by 5 bases; bases with no gene match: 11. Per the study methods: Estimates of nucleated cell counts were drawn from the amplification of reference gene primers. Clones were sequenced by immunoSEQ multiplex PCR, and TCRdb holds only the in-frame ones, with some missing. That table is the source of V, J and clone size, and D and trimming were worked out from the DNA. The table shows 330,000 or so clones, with approximately 90% occurring only once. The sequence was obtained from a woman aged 55-69 years with COVID-19, enrolled during active disease. The chain couples TRBV7-6 to TRBJ1-4; 7 bases are shared with TRBD1. Sequencing used peripheral blood. CDR3 DNA sequence: TGTGCCAGCAGCGGACTGACAGGGAATCGCGAAAAACTGTTTTTT. Translated: CASSGLTGNREKLFF.